This paragraph covers one TCR beta chain sequence. TCRdb reprocessed the 5' RACE reads and reports one entry per CDR3 protein, with no DNA. The sample features approximately 420,000 distinct CDR3 sequences, with about 10% in its top ten. The CDR3 extends over 13 amino acids. The germline CDR1 and CDR2 sequences are MDHEN and SYDVKM. The sample originates from a study of T cells expressing NK-cell markers. About the study: Seven sequenced donors out of eight were HCMV-seropositive, one seronegative.

The sequence was collected from a woman aged 50 to 65 in good health. The sequenced material came from blood T cells: a sorted CD56 or NKG2C T cell subset, CD4+ or CD8+ T cells, or bulk PBMC T cells (not recorded which). The chain combines TRBV28 with TRBJ2-1; TCRdb names TRBD2, which stays unverified in the absence of DNA. CDR3 sequence reads: CASILRDYNEQFF.